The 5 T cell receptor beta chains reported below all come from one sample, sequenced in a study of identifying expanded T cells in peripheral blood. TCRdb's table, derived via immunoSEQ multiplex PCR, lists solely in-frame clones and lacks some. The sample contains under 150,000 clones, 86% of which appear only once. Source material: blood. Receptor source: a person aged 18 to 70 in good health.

CDR3 sequence (DNA): TGTGCCAGCAGTTTAGGGGTTAGGCCCCAGCATTTT. The encoded protein is CASSLGVRPQHF. V is TRBV28 and J is TRBJ1-5; D gene uncertain. CDR3 length: 12 residues. Between the trimmed V and J ends, which lost 2 bases and 9 bases, there was a span of 8 bases. The germline V gene has CDR1 MDHEN and CDR2 SYDVKM. Together with reference TRBV28 and TRBJ1-5, the CDR3 gives the full variable domain: DVKVTQSSRYLVKRTGEKVFLECVQDMDHENMFWYRQDPGLGLRLIYFSYDVKMKEKGDIPEGYSVSREKKERFSLILESASTNQTSMYLCASSLGVRPQHFGDGTRLSIL.

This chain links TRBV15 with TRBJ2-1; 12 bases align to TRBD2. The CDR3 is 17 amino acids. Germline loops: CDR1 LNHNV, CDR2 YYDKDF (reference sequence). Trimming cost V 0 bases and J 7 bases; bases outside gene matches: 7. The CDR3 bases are TGTGCCACCAGCAGAGACCTACTAGCGGGAGGTAGTAATGAGCAGTTCTTC. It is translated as CATSRDLLAGGSNEQFF.

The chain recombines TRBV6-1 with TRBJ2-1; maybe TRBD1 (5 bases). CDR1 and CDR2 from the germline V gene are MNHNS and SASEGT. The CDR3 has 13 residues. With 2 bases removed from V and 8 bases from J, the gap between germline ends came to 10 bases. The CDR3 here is CASSESRVDEQFF. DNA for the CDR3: TGTGCCAGCAGTGAATCCAGGGTCGATGAGCAGTTCTTC.

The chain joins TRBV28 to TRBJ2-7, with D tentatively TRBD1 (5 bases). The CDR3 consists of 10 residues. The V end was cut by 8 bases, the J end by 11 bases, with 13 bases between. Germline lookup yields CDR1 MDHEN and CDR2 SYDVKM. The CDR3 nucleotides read TGTGCCAGCGGAACAGAAGGGGAGTACTTC. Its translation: CASGTEGEYF.

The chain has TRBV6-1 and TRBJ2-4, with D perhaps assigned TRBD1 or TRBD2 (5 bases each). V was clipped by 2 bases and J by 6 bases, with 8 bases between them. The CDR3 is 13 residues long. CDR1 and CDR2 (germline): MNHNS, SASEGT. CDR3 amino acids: CASSESGRNIQYF. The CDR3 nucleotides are TGTGCCAGCAGTGAATCGGGGCGAAACATTCAGTACTTC.